The entry below describes one T cell receptor (beta chain). Its antigen is unknown. The sample holds no much larger clone one base away, and base qualities are not on file. The record originates from a study of shared T cell receptors in the human thymus (dated by TCRdb to the early 2020s). Looking at the study overall: The study examined how self-reactive, shared T-cell receptor alpha chains are generated in the human thymus.

The library came from the immunoSEQ multiplex PCR assay. Drawn from immuneACCESS, this table holds only the in-frame rearrangements with V and J called that TCRdb kept. Clones are partly lost; checked studies trace under half to an unresolved V gene and leave the rest unexplained. This sample holds 540,000 or so clones; around 78% were observed only once. The ten largest account for 0.013% of the sample. Its CDR3 holds 16 amino acids, cysteine through phenylalanine. Here the CDR3 DNA is all that survives: 48 bases in frame from base 1. The germline V gene encodes CDR1 MNHEY and CDR2 SVGAGI. V loses 2 bases at its end and J loses 5 bases; junction bases beyond the gene matches: 9. This same sample was also taken into another study, of human thymus T cells. Reported in the second study: In Finland, the donors were immunologically healthy infants who were having open corrective cardiac surgery for congenital heart defects. Thymus tissue was collected as surgical resects that were removed during corrective cardiac surgery. Usage of V and J gene segments appeared to be biased in both the thymic and the peripheral blood repertoires. The related research found that thymic TCR repertoires overlapped highly between unrelated individuals. The study characterized TCR alpha and beta repertoires from roughly 8 infant thymus samples and a few related peripheral blood samples. Donor ages ranged from about 6 to 244 days, and the cohort comprised over 5 male and a couple of female infants. Thymocytes were freed from the tissue by mechanical means and kept at -70 degrees C as pellets of roughly 8.5-31 million cells. A QIAsymphony instrument was used to extract genomic DNA from the frozen cell pellets. The immunoSEQ multiplex PCR assay was used to amplify the TCRB and TCRAD loci from a standardized quantity of quality-controlled genomic DNA. The amplicons covered the V(D)J region and were long enough to include the CDR3 and to identify the V and J genes. The commercial immunoSEQ service was used to sequence amplicons on an Illumina platform. Corrections for primer bias and sequencing errors followed previously described methods, while TCRAD and TCRB definitions were based on the IMGT database. Repertoires were analysed with immunoSEQ Analyzer 3.0 and VDJTools, covering basic statistics, V/J segment usage, diversity estimates, rarefaction and pairwise overlap. Diversity was estimated using the Chao1, ChaoE, Efron-Thisted, Shannon and inverse Simpson indices, and was also estimated on datasets down-sampled to the size of the smallest sample. Repertoire overlap was determined by strict matching of CDR3 nucleotide sequence, V gene and J gene, and Jaccard-based multidimensional scaling clustering was applied. Thymus samples yielded on average approximately 840,000 unique TCRB clonotypes, compared with 80,000 to 95,000 from blood samples.

The chain is made from TRBV6-5 and TRBJ2-5; 9 bases in between match TRBD1. Sequencing input: thymocytes. This sequence was found in a boy less than two years old with a congenital heart defect. Donor details come from another sample of the same person, matched by shared clones. DNA sequence: TGTGCCAGCAGTTACACCGAAACAGGGGGCTGCGAGACCCAGTACTTC. Its translation reads: CASSYTETGGCETQYF.